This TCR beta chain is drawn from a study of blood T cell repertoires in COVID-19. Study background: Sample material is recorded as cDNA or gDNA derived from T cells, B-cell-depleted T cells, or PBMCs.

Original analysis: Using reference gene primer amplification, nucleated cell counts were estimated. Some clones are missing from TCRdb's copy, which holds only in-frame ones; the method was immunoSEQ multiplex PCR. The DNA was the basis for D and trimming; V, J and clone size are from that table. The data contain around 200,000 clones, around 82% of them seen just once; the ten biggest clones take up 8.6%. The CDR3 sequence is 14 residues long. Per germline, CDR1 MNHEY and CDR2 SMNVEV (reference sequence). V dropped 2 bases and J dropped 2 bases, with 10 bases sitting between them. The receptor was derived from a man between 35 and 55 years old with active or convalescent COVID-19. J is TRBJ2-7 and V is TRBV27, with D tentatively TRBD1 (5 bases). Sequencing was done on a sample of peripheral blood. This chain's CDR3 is CASSLRAGPYEQYF. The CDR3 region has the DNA TGTGCCAGCAGTTTACGCGCAGGGCCCTACGAGCAGTACTTC.